Following are 23 T cell receptor beta chains from one sample sequenced in a study of OX40 agonist ivuxolimab in advanced cancers. Only in-frame clones appear in the TCRdb table, and some are missing; sequencing was by immunoSEQ multiplex PCR. The profile covers about 86,000 clones, with under 95% appearing a single time and roughly 8.9% taken by the ten largest. This specimen consisted of CD4+ or CD8+ T cells sorted from blood, obtained in a trial of the OX40 agonist ivuxolimab. The receptors shown here come from an adult with an advanced solid tumor such as melanoma, head and neck, liver or kidney cancer.

This CDR3 reads CASTLNRGNEQFF. In DNA form, the CDR3 reads TGTGCCAGCACGCTCAACAGGGGGAATGAGCAGTTCTTC. V usage is TRBV19 and J usage is TRBJ2-1; 8 bases line up with TRBD1. V was clipped by 9 bases and J by 7 bases; unmatched bases: 8. This CDR3 is 13 amino acids long. CDR1 is LNHDA, CDR2 SQIVND, per germline (reference sequence). The complete variable domain, with remaining parts taken from reference TRBV19 and TRBJ2-1, reads DGGITQSPKYLFRKEGQNVTLSCEQNLNHDAMYWYRQDPGQGLRLIYYSQIVNDFQKGDIAEGYSVSREKKESFPLTVTSAQKNPTAFYLCASTLNRGNEQFFGPGTRLTVL.

The chain employs TRBV29-1 and TRBJ2-5, with a weak D call TRBD2 (5 bases). Germline V gives CDR1 SQVTM, CDR2 ANQGSEA. The CDR3 length is 15 residues. V was trimmed by 4 bases and J by 5 bases, leaving 20 bases between them. The CDR3 DNA is TGCAGCGTTGGGCCCACGCATTCCCGAGGGGAGACCCAGTACTTC. It specifies CSVGPTHSRGETQYF.

The chain carries TRBV9 and TRBJ2-1; D gene uncertain. The CDR3 spans 14 residues. The V gene's germline CDR1 is SGDLS and CDR2 YYNGEE. Deletions cut 8 bases from V and 0 bases from J, with 12 bases between. The CDR3 coding sequence is TGTGCCAGTGGTGGCCTAACCTCCTACAATGAGCAGTTCTTC. Amino acids: CASGGLTSYNEQFF.

The rearrangement links TRBV5-1 to TRBJ1-1; TRBD1 might be the D (5 bases). Germline-derived CDR1 and CDR2 are SGHRS and YFSETQ. The CDR3 has 15 amino acids. V lost 3 bases and J 1 base, leaving 13 bases between the germline ends. The CDR3 DNA follows: TGCGCCAGCAGCTGGTCAGGGAACGGGAACACTGAAGCTTTCTTT. It yields the protein CASSWSGNGNTEAFF.

The chain employs TRBV6-1 and TRBJ2-5; 7 bases match TRBD2. The junction had 11 bases not matched to a gene; V was cut back by 2 bases and J by 5 bases. The CDR3 is 16 residues long. CDR1 is MNHNS and CDR2 is SASEGT in the germline V gene. CDR3 coding DNA: TGTGCCAGCAGTGAATCGCGGGGGAGGCAGGTGGAGACCCAGTACTTC. It yields the protein CASSESRGRQVETQYF.

This clone was counted a single time. V and J are TRBV5-6 and TRBJ2-3, with 9 bases lining up with TRBD1. Germline V lookup: CDR1 SGHDT, CDR2 YYEEEE. Trimming at V came to 1 base and at J to 6 bases, leaving 15 bases not matched to a gene. This CDR3 has 18 residues. CDR3 in DNA: TGTGCCAGCAGCTTGTTCAGTGGGACAGGGAGAGCTGGCGATACGCAGTATTTT. Protein product: CASSLFSGTGRAGDTQYF. The whole variable domain, remainder taken from reference TRBV5-6 and TRBJ2-3, is DAGVTQSPTHLIKTRGQQVTLRCSPKSGHDTVSWYQQALGQGPQFIFQYYEEEERQRGNFPDRFSGHQFPNYSSELNVNALLLGDSALYLCASSLFSGTGRAGDTQYFGPGTRLTVL.

This clone is a singleton in its sample. The chain has TRBV6-5 and TRBJ1-5; D is undetermined. The CDR3 runs to 15 residues. Germline values: CDR1 MNHEY, CDR2 SVGAGI. V dropped 5 bases and J dropped 0 bases, with 11 bases sitting between them. The CDR3, as DNA: TGTGCCAGCAGTACCGGGTTTTATAGCAATCAGCCCCAGCATTTT. Translated: CASSTGFYSNQPQHF.

This chain links TRBV7-9 with TRBJ2-1; 7 bases are a match to TRBD2. CDR1 is SEHNR and CDR2 is FQNEAQ in the germline V gene (reference sequence). Trimming removed 2 bases from V and 4 bases from J; junction bases left unmatched: 5. The CDR3 sequence is 15 residues long. CDR3 in amino acids: CASSLTAGRYNEQFF. Here the CDR3 DNA reads TGTGCCAGCAGCTTAACAGCGGGACGGTACAATGAGCAGTTCTTC.

The sample holds one count of this clone. The rearrangement uses TRBV23-1 and TRBJ2-4, with D possibly being TRBD2 (6 bases). TRBV23-1 is reported as an ORF; its role is uncertain. Trimming stripped 0 bases from V and 7 bases from J, with 10 bases between. The CDR3 sequence is 14 residues long. The CDR3 here is CASSQSEGTNIQYF. The CDR3 DNA sequence: TGCGCCAGCAGTCAATCGGAGGGGACGAACATTCAGTACTTC.

V usage is TRBV5-4 and J usage is TRBJ2-5; possible D gene TRBD2, 6 bases. V gave up 4 bases and J gave up 3 bases, with 16 bases separating them. CDR1 and CDR2 from the germline V gene are SGHNT and YYREEE (reference sequence). This CDR3 region has 15 residues. CDR3 coding DNA: TGTGCCAGCAGCCCCTCCGGGAGAGGGAAAGAGACCCAGTACTTC. It codes for CASSPSGRGKETQYF.

In its sample, this clone was seen once. In DNA, the CDR3 is TGTGCCAGCAGCCCAAGGGGACTAGCGGGAGGTAGGGTCTCCTACGAGCAGTACTTC. As protein: CASSPRGLAGGRVSYEQYF. The chain combines TRBV11-2 with TRBJ2-7; TRBD2 agrees at 15 bases. Germline CDR1 is SGHAT and CDR2 is FQNNGV. V was pared by 5 bases and J by 0 bases, with 11 bases of the junction left unmatched. The length of the CDR3 is 19 residues.

The chain recombines TRBV9 with TRBJ2-3; D is possibly TRBD1 (5 bases). The CDR3 is 12 residues long. The V end lost 4 bases, the J end lost 4 bases, and 7 bases lay between the germline ends. Per germline, CDR1 SGDLS and CDR2 YYNGEE. CDR3 in amino acids: CASSRQPDTQYF. In nucleotides, the CDR3 is TGTGCCAGCAGCCGACAGCCAGATACGCAGTATTTT.

This CDR3 is CAETRTGEEYGYTF. CDR3 nucleotides: TGTGCAGAAACCCGGACAGGGGAGGAGTATGGCTACACCTTC. The chain carries TRBV9 and TRBJ1-2; 9 bases match TRBD1. The V gene's germline CDR1 is SGDLS and CDR2 YYNGEE. CDR3 length: 14 amino acids. The complete variable domain, with remaining parts taken from reference TRBV9 and TRBJ1-2, reads DSGVTQTPKHLITATGQRVTLRCSPRSGDLSVYWYQQSLDQGLQFLIQYYNGEERAKGNILERFSAQQFPDLHSELNLSSLELGDSALYFCAETRTGEEYGYTFGSGTRLTVV.

J is TRBJ2-5 and V is TRBV4-1; no clear D gene. Trimming removed 0 bases at V and 3 bases at J, with 8 bases between. CDR3 length: 14 amino acids. The germline gives CDR1 MGHRA, CDR2 YSYEKL. CDR3 sequence reads: CASSQDLWEETQYF. The CDR3 DNA is TGCGCCAGCAGCCAAGATTTGTGGGAAGAGACCCAGTACTTC.

The chain recombines TRBV13 with TRBJ2-1, with 13 nucleotides matching TRBD2. V gave up 6 bases and J gave up 4 bases; unmatched junction bases: 6. The CDR3 runs to 16 residues. Germline V gene data show CDR1 as PRHDT and CDR2 as FYEKMQ (reference sequence). Here the CDR3 DNA reads TGTGCCAGCAGGAAGTCGGGACTAGCGGGATACAATGAGCAGTTCTTC. This codes for CASRKSGLAGYNEQFF.

The J gene is TRBJ2-4, the V gene TRBV5-1; D remains unclear. Germline V gives CDR1 SGHRS, CDR2 YFSETQ. The CDR3 is made up of 13 amino acids. V was cut by 6 bases and J by 4 bases, with 11 bases left in between. DNA of the CDR3: TGCGCCAGCAAGATAGCAGAAAAAAACATTCAGTACTTC. Translation: CASKIAEKNIQYF.

The CDR3 DNA reads as TGTGCCAGCAGCGGGAGGGGGTTGACAGACACCGGGGAGCTGTTTTTT. It codes for CASSGRGLTDTGELFF. The chain combines TRBV9 with TRBJ2-2; D assignment may be TRBD1 or TRBD2 (6 bases each). The CDR3 is made up of 16 amino acids. Germline V gene lookup returns CDR1 SGDLS and CDR2 YYNGEE. The germline V and J ends were trimmed by 3 bases and 3 bases, with 15 bases remaining between them.

CDR3 region: CAISELQGSYEQYF. CDR3 DNA sequence: TGTGCCATCAGTGAGCTACAGGGCTCCTACGAGCAGTACTTC. The chain employs TRBV10-3 and TRBJ2-7; TRBD1 might be the D (6 bases). Germline V gene lookup returns CDR1 ENHRY and CDR2 SYGVKD. CDR3 size: 14 residues. Trimming shortened V by 2 bases and J by 0 bases, and 8 bases separated the two germline ends.

The chain uses TRBV27 and TRBJ1-2; D is unresolved. Germline CDR1 reads MNHEY; CDR2 reads SMNVEV (reference sequence). V was pared by 4 bases and J by 4 bases, with 25 bases between. CDR3 length equals 18 residues. In DNA form, the CDR3 reads TGTGCCAGCAGTTCCGCCGAGAGGGCAAGCCCACTGATCTATGGCTACACCTTC. Translation: CASSSAERASPLIYGYTF.

In DNA, the CDR3 is TGTGCCAGCAGCTCGCTTTTTGGCGGGGGGGTCGCGGGTGAGCAGTTCTTC. Translating it yields CASSSLFGGGVAGEQFF. The chain recombines TRBV11-2 with TRBJ2-1, with 9 bases that match TRBD2. Germline lookup yields CDR1 SGHAT and CDR2 FQNNGV. CDR3 size: 17 residues. Losses at the gene ends were 4 bases for V and 9 bases for J; bases not matched to a gene: 16.

This clone was observed a handful of times. The chain links TRBV19 to TRBJ1-1; D is ambiguous. Trimming stripped 3 bases from V and 0 bases from J, with 14 bases between. There are 16 residues in the CDR3. Per the germline V gene, CDR1 is LNHDA and CDR2 is SQIVND (reference sequence). CDR3 DNA: TGTGCCAGTAGTATCCTTATGGACGGGCTGAACACTGAAGCTTTCTTT. Amino acid sequence: CASSILMDGLNTEAFF.

The V and J genes are TRBV7-6 and TRBJ1-1, with D possibly matching TRBD1 (5 bases). Germline CDR1 and CDR2: SGHVS and FNYEAQ. CDR3 length equals 18 residues. V lost 2 bases to trimming and J lost 3 bases, with 22 bases between them. In DNA, the CDR3 is TGTGCCAGCAGCTTAAGGCGTGGGGACGTCTTCAGGGACACTGAAGCTTTCTTT. Translating gives CASSLRRGDVFRDTEAFF.

CDR3 nucleotide sequence: TGTGCCAGTACGAGGGGTAGGGCCTACAATGAGCAGTTCTTC. Translating it yields CASTRGRAYNEQFF. V gene TRBV19 combines with J gene TRBJ2-1; the D call may be TRBD1 or TRBD2 (5 bases each). The CDR3 spans 14 residues. V was trimmed by 7 bases and J by 2 bases, leaving 12 bases between them. CDR1 LNHDA and CDR2 SQIVND come from the germline V gene (reference sequence).